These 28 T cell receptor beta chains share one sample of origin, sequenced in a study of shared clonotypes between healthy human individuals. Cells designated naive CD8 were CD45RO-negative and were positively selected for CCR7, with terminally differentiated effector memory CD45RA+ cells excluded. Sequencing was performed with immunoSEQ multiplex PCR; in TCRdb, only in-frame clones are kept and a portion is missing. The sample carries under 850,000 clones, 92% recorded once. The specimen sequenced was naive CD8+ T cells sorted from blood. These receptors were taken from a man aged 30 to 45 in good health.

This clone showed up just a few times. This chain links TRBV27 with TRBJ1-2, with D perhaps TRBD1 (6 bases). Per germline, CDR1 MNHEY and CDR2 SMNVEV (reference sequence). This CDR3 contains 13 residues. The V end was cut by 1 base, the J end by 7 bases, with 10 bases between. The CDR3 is CASSLFGGGGYTF. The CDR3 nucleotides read TGTGCCAGCAGTTTATTTGGGGGCGGTGGCTACACCTTC.

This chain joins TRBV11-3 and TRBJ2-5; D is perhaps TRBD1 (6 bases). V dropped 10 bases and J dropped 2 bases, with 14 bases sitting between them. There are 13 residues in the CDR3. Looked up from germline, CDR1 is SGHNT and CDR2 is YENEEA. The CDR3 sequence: CAIPQGLQETQYF. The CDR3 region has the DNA TGTGCCATCCCCCAGGGGCTACAAGAGACCCAGTACTTC.

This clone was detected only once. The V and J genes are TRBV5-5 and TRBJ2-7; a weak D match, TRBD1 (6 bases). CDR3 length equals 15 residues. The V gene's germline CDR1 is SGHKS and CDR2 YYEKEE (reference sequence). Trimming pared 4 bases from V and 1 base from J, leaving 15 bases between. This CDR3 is CASSSKTGRSYEQYF. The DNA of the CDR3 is TGTGCCAGCAGCAGCAAGACAGGACGATCCTACGAGCAGTACTTC.

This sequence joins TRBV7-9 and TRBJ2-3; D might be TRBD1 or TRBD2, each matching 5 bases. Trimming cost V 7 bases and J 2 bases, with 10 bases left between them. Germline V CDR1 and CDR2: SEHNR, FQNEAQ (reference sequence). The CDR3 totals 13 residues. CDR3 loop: CASTGTNTDTQYF. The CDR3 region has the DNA TGTGCCAGCACCGGGACCAACACAGATACGCAGTATTTT.

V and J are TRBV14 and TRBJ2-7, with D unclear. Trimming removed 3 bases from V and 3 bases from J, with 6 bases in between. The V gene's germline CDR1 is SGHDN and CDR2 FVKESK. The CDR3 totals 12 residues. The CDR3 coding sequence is TGTGCCAGCAGCCAGATGGGCTACGAGCAGTACTTC. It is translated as CASSQMGYEQYF.

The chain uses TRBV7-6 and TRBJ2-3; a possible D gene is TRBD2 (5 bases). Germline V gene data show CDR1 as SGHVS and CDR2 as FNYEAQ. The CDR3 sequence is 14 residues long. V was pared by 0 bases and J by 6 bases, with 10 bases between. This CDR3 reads CASSLAGVSDTQYF. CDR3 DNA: TGTGCCAGCAGCTTAGCGGGAGTGTCCGATACGCAGTATTTT.

The DNA of the CDR3 is TGTGCCACCATAGGGAGTCGGGCGTCGGGTGAGCAGTTCTTC. This gives the protein CATIGSRASGEQFF. The chain combines TRBV27 with TRBJ2-1, with D perhaps matching TRBD2 (5 bases). The CDR3 loop spans 14 amino acids. From germline, CDR1 is MNHEY and CDR2 SMNVEV (reference sequence). Trimming stripped 10 bases from V and 9 bases from J, with 22 bases between.

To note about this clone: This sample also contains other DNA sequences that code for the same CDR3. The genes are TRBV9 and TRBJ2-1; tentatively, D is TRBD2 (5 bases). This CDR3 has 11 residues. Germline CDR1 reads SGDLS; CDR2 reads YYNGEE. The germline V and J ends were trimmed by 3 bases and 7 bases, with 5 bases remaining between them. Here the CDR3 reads CASSAGNEQFF. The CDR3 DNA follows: TGTGCCAGCAGCGCGGGGAATGAGCAGTTCTTC. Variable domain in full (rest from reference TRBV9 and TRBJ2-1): DSGVTQTPKHLITATGQRVTLRCSPRSGDLSVYWYQQSLDQGLQFLIQYYNGEERAKGNILERFSAQQFPDLHSELNLSSLELGDSALYFCASSAGNEQFFGPGTRLTVL.

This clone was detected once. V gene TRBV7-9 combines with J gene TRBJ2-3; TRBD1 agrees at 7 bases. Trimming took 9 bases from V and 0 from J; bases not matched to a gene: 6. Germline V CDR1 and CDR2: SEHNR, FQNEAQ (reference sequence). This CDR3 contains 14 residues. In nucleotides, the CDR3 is TGTGCCAGTTGCGGACAGGCAAGCACAGATACGCAGTATTTT. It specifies CASCGQASTDTQYF.

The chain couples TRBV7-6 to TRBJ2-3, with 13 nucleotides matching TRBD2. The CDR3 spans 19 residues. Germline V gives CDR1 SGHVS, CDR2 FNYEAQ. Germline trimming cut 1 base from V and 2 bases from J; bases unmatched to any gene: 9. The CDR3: CASSLETSGRAVLTDTQYF. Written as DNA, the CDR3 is TGTGCCAGCAGCTTAGAAACTAGCGGGAGGGCCGTCCTCACAGATACGCAGTATTTT. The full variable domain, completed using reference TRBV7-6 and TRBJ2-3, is GAGVSQSPRYKVTKRGQDVALRCDPISGHVSLYWYRQALGQGPEFLTYFNYEAQQDKSGLPNDRFSAERPEGSISTLTIQRTEQRDSAMYRCASSLETSGRAVLTDTQYFGPGTRLTVL.

The CDR3, as DNA: TGTGCCAGCAGCGTAAAAAGGGAGAGCTCCTACAATGAGCAGTTCTTC. Translating it yields CASSVKRESSYNEQFF. The chain links TRBV9 to TRBJ2-1; tentatively, D is TRBD2 (5 bases). Germline lookup yields CDR1 SGDLS and CDR2 YYNGEE. Trimming took 1 base from V and 0 from J, leaving 11 bases between them. This CDR3 contains 16 residues.

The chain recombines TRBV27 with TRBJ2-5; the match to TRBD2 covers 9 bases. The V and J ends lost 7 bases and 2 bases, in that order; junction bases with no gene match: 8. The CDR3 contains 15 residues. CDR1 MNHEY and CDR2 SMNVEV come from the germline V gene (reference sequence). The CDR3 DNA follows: TGTGCCAGCACCCGGCGGGGGGGAGCACAAGAGACCCAGTACTTC. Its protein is CASTRRGGAQETQYF.

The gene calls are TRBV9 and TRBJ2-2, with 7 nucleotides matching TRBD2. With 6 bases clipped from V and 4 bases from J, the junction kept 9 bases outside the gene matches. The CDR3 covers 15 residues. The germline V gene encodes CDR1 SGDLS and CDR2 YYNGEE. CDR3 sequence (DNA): TGTGCCAGCACCCCTGGCGGGAGCGGCACCGGGGAGCTGTTTTTT. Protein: CASTPGGSGTGELFF. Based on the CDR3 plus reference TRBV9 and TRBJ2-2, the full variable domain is DSGVTQTPKHLITATGQRVTLRCSPRSGDLSVYWYQQSLDQGLQFLIQYYNGEERAKGNILERFSAQQFPDLHSELNLSSLELGDSALYFCASTPGGSGTGELFFGEGSRLTVL.

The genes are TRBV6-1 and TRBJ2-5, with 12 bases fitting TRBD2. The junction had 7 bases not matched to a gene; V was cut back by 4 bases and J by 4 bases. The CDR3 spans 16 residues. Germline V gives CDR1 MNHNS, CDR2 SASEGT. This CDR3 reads CASSATGLAGRETQYF. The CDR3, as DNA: TGTGCCAGCAGTGCTACCGGACTAGCGGGAAGAGAGACCCAGTACTTC.

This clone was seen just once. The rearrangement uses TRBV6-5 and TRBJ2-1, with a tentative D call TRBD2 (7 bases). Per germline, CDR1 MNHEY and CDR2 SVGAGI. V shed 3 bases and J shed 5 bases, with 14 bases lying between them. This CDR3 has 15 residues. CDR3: CASSYRGAHHNEQFF. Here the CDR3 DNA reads TGTGCCAGCAGTTATCGGGGGGCTCATCACAATGAGCAGTTCTTC.

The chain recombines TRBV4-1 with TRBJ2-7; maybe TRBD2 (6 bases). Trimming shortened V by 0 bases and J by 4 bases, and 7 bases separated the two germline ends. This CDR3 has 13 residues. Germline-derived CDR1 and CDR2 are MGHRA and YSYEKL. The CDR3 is CASSQERGYEQYF. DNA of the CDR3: TGCGCCAGCAGCCAAGAACGGGGGTACGAGCAGTACTTC.

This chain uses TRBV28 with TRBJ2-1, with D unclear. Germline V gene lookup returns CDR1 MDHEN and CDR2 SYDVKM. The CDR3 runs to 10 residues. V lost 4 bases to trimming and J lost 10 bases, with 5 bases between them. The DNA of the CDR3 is TGTGCCAGCAGTTCCTGGGAGCAGTTCTTC. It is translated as CASSSWEQFF.

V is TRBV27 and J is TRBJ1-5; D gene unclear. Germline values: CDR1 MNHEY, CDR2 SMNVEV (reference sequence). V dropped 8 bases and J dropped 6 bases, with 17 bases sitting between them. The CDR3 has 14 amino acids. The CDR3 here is CASWREGNGQPQHF. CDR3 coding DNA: TGTGCCAGCTGGAGGGAAGGGAACGGTCAGCCCCAGCATTTT.

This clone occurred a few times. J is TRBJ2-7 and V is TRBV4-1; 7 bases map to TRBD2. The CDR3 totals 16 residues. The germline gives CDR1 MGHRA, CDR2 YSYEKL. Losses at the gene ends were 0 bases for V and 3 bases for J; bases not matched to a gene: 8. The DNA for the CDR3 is TGCGCCAGCAGCCAAGATTCAGGCGGGAGTGTCTACGAGCAGTACTTC. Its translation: CASSQDSGGSVYEQYF.

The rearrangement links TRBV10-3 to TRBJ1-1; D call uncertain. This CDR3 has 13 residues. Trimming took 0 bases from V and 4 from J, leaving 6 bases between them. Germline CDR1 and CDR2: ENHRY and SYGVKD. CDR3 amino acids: CAISESGVTEAFF. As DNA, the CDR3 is TGTGCCATCAGTGAGTCGGGTGTCACTGAAGCTTTCTTT.

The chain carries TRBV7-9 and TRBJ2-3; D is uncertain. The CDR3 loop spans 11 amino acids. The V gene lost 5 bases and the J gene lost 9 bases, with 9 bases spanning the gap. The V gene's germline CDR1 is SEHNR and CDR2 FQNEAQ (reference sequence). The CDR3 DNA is TGTGCCAGCAGCGAGGAATTCACGCAGTATTTT. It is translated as CASSEEFTQYF.

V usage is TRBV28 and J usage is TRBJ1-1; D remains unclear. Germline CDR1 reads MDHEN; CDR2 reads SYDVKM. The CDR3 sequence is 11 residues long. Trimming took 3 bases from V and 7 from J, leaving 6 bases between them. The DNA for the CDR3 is TGTGCCAGCAGTTTTGGAATTGAAGCTTTCTTT. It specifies CASSFGIEAFF.

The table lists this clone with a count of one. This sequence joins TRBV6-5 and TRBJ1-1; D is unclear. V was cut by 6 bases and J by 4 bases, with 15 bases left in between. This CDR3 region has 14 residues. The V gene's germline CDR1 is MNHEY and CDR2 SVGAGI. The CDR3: CASSRPGWATEAFF. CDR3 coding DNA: TGTGCCAGCAGCCGACCGGGTTGGGCCACTGAAGCTTTCTTT.

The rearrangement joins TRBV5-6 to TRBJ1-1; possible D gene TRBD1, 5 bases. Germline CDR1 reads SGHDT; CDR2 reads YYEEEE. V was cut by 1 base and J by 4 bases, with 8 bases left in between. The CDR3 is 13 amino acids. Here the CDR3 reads CASSLFTGTEAFF. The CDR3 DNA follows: TGTGCCAGCAGCTTGTTTACAGGCACTGAAGCTTTCTTT.

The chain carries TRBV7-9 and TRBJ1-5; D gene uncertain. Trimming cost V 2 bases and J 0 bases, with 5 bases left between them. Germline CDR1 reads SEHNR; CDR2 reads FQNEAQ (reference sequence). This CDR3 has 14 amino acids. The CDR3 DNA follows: TGTGCCAGCAGCTTATTGAATAGCAATCAGCCCCAGCATTTT. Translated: CASSLLNSNQPQHF.

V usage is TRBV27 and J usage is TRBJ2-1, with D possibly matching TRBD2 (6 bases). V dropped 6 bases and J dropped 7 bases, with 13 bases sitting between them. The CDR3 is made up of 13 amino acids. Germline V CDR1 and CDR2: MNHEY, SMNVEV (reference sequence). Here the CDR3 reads CASRPGVGNEQFF. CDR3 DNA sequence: TGTGCCAGCAGGCCGGGAGTTGGAAATGAGCAGTTCTTC.

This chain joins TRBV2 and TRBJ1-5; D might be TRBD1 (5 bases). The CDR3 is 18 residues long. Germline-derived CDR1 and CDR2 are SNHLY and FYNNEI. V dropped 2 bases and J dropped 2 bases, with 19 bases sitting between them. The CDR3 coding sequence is TGTGCCAGCAGTGAAATGGTCGTTCTCCAGGGAGGCAATCAGCCCCAGCATTTT. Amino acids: CASSEMVVLQGGNQPQHF.

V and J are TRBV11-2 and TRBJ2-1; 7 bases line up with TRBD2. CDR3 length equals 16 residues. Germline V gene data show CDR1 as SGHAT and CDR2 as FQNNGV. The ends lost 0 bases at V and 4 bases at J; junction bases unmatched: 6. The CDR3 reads CASSLDLSGKYNEQFF. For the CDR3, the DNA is TGTGCCAGCAGCTTAGATCTGAGCGGGAAGTACAATGAGCAGTTCTTC.